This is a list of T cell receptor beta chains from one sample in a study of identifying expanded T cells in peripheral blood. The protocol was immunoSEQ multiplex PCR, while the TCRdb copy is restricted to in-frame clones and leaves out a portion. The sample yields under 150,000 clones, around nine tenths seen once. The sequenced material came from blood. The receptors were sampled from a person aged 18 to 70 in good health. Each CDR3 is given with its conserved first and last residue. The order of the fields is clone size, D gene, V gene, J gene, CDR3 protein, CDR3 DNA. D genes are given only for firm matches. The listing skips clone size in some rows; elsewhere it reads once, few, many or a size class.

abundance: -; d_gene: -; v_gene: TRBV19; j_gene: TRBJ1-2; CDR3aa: CASSQGDYGYTF; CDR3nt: TGTGCCAGTAGTCAGGGAGACTATGGCTACACCTTC
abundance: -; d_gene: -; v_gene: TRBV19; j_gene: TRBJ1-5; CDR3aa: CASSYRYGNQPQHF; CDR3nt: TGTGCCAGTAGTTACAGGTACGGGAATCAGCCCCAGCATTTT
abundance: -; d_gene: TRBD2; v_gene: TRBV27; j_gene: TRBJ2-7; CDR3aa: CASSPPSGGVYEQYF; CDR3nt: TGTGCCAGCAGTCCCCCTAGCGGGGGGGTCTACGAGCAGTACTTC
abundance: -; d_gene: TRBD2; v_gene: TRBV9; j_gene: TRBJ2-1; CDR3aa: CASSATSGRFNEQFF; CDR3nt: TGTGCCAGCAGCGCGACTAGCGGGAGGTTCAATGAGCAGTTCTTC
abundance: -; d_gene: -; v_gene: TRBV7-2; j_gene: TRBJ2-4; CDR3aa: CASSLGRQKAKNIQYF; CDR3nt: TGTGCCAGCAGCTTAGGTCGGCAAAAAGCCAAAAACATTCAGTACTTC
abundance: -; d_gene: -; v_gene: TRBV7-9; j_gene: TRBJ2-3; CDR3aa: CASSSQGLTDTQYF; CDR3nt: TGTGCCAGCAGCTCTCAGGGTCTAACAGATACGCAGTATTTT
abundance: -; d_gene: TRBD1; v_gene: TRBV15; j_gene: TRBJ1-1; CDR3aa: CATSGRDRDMNTEAFF; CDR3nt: TGTGCCACCAGCGGCCGGGACAGAGACATGAACACTGAAGCTTTCTTT
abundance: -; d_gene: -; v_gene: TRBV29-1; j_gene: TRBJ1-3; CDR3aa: CSATSGNTIYF; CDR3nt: TGCAGCGCTACCTCTGGAAACACCATATATTTT
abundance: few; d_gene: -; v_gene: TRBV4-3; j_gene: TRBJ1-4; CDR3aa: CASSQEVIQGANEKLFF; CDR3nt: TGCGCCAGCAGCCAAGAGGTTATCCAGGGAGCTAATGAAAAACTGTTTTTT
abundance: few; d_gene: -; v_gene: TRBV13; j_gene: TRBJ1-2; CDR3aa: CASSSNHEAYGYTF; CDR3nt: TGTGCCAGCAGCTCTAATCATGAAGCCTATGGCTACACCTTC
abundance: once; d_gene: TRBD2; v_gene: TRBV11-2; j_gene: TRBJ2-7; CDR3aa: CASSLDVLRGGEQYF; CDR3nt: TGTGCCAGCAGCTTAGATGTCCTGCGGGGGGGCGAGCAGTACTTC
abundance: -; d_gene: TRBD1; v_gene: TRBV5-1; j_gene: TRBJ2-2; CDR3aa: CASSLRTGEGRELFF; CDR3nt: TGCGCCAGCAGCTTGAGGACAGGGGAGGGACGGGAGCTGTTTTTT
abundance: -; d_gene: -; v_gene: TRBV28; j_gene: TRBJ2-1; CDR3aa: CASGQGRAVPEQFF; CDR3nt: TGTGCCAGCGGTCAGGGGAGGGCCGTCCCTGAGCAGTTCTTC
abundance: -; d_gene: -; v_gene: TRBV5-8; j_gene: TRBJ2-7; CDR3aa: CASSLRGSYEQYF; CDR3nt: TGTGCCAGCAGCTTGCGGGGGTCCTACGAGCAGTACTTC